This TCR beta chain derives from a study of Ad26.COV2.S vaccination and SARS-CoV-2 variants. About the study: The COV1001 Ad26.COV2.S trial arm included the donor. The authors gave Ad26.COV2.S intramuscularly, either once or twice 56 days apart.

The treatment denotes: approximately 18 received Ad26.COV2.S at low or high dose, single or two shots; several received placebo; per-sample allocation not given. Following the first vaccine or placebo injection, samples were taken on day 63. At a Boston site, the person donating was an adult of 18-55 years. Profiling relied on immunoSEQ multiplex PCR, and the TCRdb table lists in-frame clones only, not all of them. The table includes some 480,000 clones, about 83% detected once. Study results and limitations: Participants in the vaccine arm had higher spike-specific TCR breadth; placebo recipients had lower.

This CDR3 has 17 residues. Trimming took 0 bases from V and 3 from J, leaving 15 bases between them. CDR1 and CDR2 from the germline V gene are LGHNA and YSLEER. With respect to this clone: Antigen unknown.

The receptor's source is a person aged 18-60 years who received the Ad26.COV2.S COVID-19 vaccine or a placebo. The chain recombines TRBV4-3 with TRBJ2-4, with D maybe TRBD2 (7 bases). Material: peripheral blood, obtained in a trial of Ad26.COV2.S vaccine versus placebo. CDR3 loop: CASSQERGGGGKNIQYF. In nucleotides, the CDR3 is TGCGCCAGCAGCCAAGAGAGGGGAGGGGGTGGCAAAAACATTCAGTACTTC.